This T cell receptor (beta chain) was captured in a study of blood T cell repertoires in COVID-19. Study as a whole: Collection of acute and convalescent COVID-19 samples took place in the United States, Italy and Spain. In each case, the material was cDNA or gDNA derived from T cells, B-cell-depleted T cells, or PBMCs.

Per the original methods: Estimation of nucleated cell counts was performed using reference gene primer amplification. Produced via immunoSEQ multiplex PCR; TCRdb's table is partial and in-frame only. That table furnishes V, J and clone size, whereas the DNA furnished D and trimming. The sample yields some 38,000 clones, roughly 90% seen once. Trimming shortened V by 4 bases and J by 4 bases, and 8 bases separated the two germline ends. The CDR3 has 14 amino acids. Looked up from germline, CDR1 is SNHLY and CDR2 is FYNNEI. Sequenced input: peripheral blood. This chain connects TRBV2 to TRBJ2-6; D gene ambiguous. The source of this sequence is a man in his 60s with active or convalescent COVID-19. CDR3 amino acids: CASSATSGANVLTF. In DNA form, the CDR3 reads TGTGCCAGCAGTGCTACTTCAGGGGCCAACGTCCTGACTTTC.